One sample yielded the 10 T cell receptor beta chains listed below, sequenced in a study of cytomegalovirus exposure and HLA in healthy donors. TCRdb keeps only in-frame clones here, not all; method: immunoSEQ multiplex PCR. This sample has 150,000 or so clones; approximately 92% occur once, and the top ten carry 8% to 9.5%. Sequencing input: PBMCs. The source is a woman aged 18-35 years in good health and CMV-seropositive.

For this clone: Other DNA sequences within the sample encode an identical CDR3. This sequence joins TRBV13 and TRBJ1-6, with 9 bases identical to TRBD1. V was clipped by 5 bases and J by 5 bases; unmatched bases: 4. This CDR3 has 15 residues. CDR1 and CDR2 (germline): PRHDT, FYEKMQ (reference sequence). The CDR3 DNA is TGTGCCAGCAGCCTGGGACAGGGACATAATTCACCCCTCCACTTT. Its translation is CASSLGQGHNSPLHF.

This clone was seen a single time. The genes are TRBV30 and TRBJ1-2; TRBD1 agrees at 8 bases. CDR3 length equals 14 residues. Trimming took 4 bases from V and 2 from J; bases not matched to a gene: 6. From germline, CDR1 is GTSNPN and CDR2 SVGIG (reference sequence). The CDR3 region is CAWTRTGQNYGYTF. The CDR3, as DNA: TGTGCCTGGACCCGGACAGGGCAAAACTATGGCTACACCTTC.

The chain employs TRBV27 and TRBJ2-2; 12 bases match TRBD2. CDR3 length equals 18 residues. Germline loops: CDR1 MNHEY, CDR2 SMNVEV (reference sequence). V lost 1 base to trimming and J lost 4 bases; unmatched junction nucleotides: 7. In nucleotides, the CDR3 is TGTGCCAGCAGTTTATTTCCTAGCGGGGGGGCCAGCACCGGGGAGCTGTTTTTT. Translating gives CASSLFPSGGASTGELFF.

The chain joins TRBV19 to TRBJ2-2, with 7 bases matching TRBD2. In germline, CDR1 is LNHDA, CDR2 SQIVND (reference sequence). This CDR3 spans 14 amino acids. Losses at the gene ends were 10 bases for V and 7 bases for J; bases not matched to a gene: 12. The CDR3 DNA reads as TGTGCCACCCTAGAGCGGGGCCGCGGCGGGGAGCTGTTTTTT. Its protein product is CATLERGRGGELFF. Looking up the rest from reference TRBV19 and TRBJ2-2 gives the full variable domain: DGGITQSPKYLFRKEGQNVTLSCEQNLNHDAMYWYRQDPGQGLRLIYYSQIVNDFQKGDIAEGYSVSREKKESFPLTVTSAQKNPTAFYLCATLERGRGGELFFGEGSRLTVL.

This chain uses TRBV9 with TRBJ1-5; D ambiguous. The CDR3 contains 14 residues. Trimming left V 3 bases short and J 7 bases short, with 14 bases between. CDR1 is SGDLS, CDR2 YYNGEE, per germline. CDR3 sequence (DNA): TGTGCCAGCAGCGGCGCAGGCGATTGGCAGCCCCAGCATTTT. Translated, it gives CASSGAGDWQPQHF.

The J gene is TRBJ2-7, the V gene TRBV2; TRBD1 matches at 7 bases. The junction had 1 base not matched to a gene; V was cut back by 5 bases and J by 0 bases. This CDR3 region has 13 residues. Germline V gives CDR1 SNHLY, CDR2 FYNNEI. In DNA form, the CDR3 reads TGTGCCAGCAGTTGGGACAGCTCCTACGAGCAGTACTTC. Amino acids: CASSWDSSYEQYF.

The table lists this clone with a few counts. The chain uses TRBV6-1 and TRBJ2-1, with 10 bases lining up with TRBD2. Looked up from germline, CDR1 is MNHNS and CDR2 is SASEGT. This CDR3 spans 15 amino acids. The V and J ends lost 7 bases and 5 bases, in that order; junction bases with no gene match: 8. CDR3 loop: CASIALAGSHNEQFF. The CDR3 region has the DNA TGTGCCAGCATCGCACTAGCGGGGTCCCACAATGAGCAGTTCTTC.

The chain is built from TRBV11-1 and TRBJ2-4; 8 bases are a match to TRBD1. Germline CDR1 and CDR2: SGHAT and FQDESV (reference sequence). The V and J ends lost 5 bases and 3 bases, in that order; junction bases with no gene match: 6. The CDR3 length is 15 residues. The CDR3: CASSKQGDGKNIQYF. CDR3 nucleotides: TGTGCCAGCAGCAAACAGGGGGACGGCAAAAACATTCAGTACTTC.

In its sample, this clone was seen once. The chain combines TRBV7-6 with TRBJ2-5; TRBD2 agrees at 10 bases. V was pared by 1 base and J by 5 bases, with 4 bases of the junction left unmatched. Germline loops: CDR1 SGHVS, CDR2 FNYEAQ. CDR3 length: 15 residues. The CDR3 sequence: CASSLGGSGGETQYF. The CDR3 DNA follows: TGTGCCAGCAGCTTAGGAGGTAGCGGGGGGGAGACCCAGTACTTC.

This chain connects TRBV11-2 to TRBJ2-5; D remains unclear. This CDR3 has 13 amino acids. V lost 1 base to trimming and J lost 1 base, with 4 bases between them. Germline-derived CDR1 and CDR2 are SGHAT and FQNNGV. The CDR3 is CASSLGLQETQYF. The DNA for the CDR3 is TGTGCCAGCAGCTTAGGACTCCAAGAGACCCAGTACTTC.